Listed below are T cell receptor beta chains from one sample, sequenced in a study of blood T cell repertoires in COVID-19. Clones were sequenced by immunoSEQ multiplex PCR, and TCRdb holds only the in-frame ones, with some missing. The sample lists approximately 220,000 clones, over 80% seen once, with approximately 7.3% in the top ten. Sequencing was performed on PBMCs or T cells enriched from blood (not recorded which). These receptors were taken from a woman between 40 and 55 years old who had recovered from COVID-19. The CDR3 runs from the conserved cysteine through the conserved F or W. The order of the fields is J gene, clone size, D gene, V gene, CDR3 protein, CDR3 DNA. D genes are given only for firm matches. The size of a clone is reported for some rows only, either as once, few or many, or as a class for expanded clones.

TRBJ2-7	NA	TRBD1	TRBV18	CASSLTGGLGEQYF	TGTGCCAGCTCATTAACAGGGGGCTTAGGCGAGCAGTACTTC
TRBJ2-5	NA	NA	TRBV7-3	CASSLTGSGETQYF	TGTGCCAGCAGCCTCACAGGGTCGGGTGAGACCCAGTACTTC
TRBJ1-4	NA	NA	TRBV4-2	CASSPAGGQDEKLFF	TGTGCCAGCAGCCCGGCGGGGGGTCAGGATGAAAAACTGTTTTTT
TRBJ1-1	once	NA	TRBV5-1	CASSLSGGGTEAFF	TGCGCCAGCAGCTTGTCTGGGGGAGGGACTGAAGCTTTCTTT
TRBJ1-4	NA	NA	TRBV5-1	CASSFNREKLFF	TGCGCCAGCAGCTTCAACAGGGAAAAACTGTTTTTT
TRBJ2-5	NA	NA	TRBV28	CASSSPSAAKETQYF	TGTGCCAGCAGTTCCCCGTCGGCGGCCAAAGAGACCCAGTACTTC
TRBJ2-3	NA	TRBD2	TRBV7-3	CASSLQTSGRALDTQYF	TGTGCCAGCAGCTTACAGACTAGCGGGAGGGCCCTAGATACGCAGTATTTT
TRBJ2-3	once	TRBD1	TRBV19	CATNRGSTDTQYF	TGTGCCACGAACAGGGGAAGCACAGATACGCAGTATTTT
TRBJ2-5	NA	TRBD1	TRBV19	CASSMNRGETQYF	TGTGCCAGTAGTATGAACAGGGGAGAGACCCAGTACTTC
TRBJ2-1	NA	NA	TRBV19	CASSEQGIGSYNEQFF	TGTGCCAGTAGTGAGCAGGGCATCGGGTCTTACAATGAGCAGTTCTTC
TRBJ2-3	NA	NA	TRBV11-2	CASSLQIPDTQYF	TGTGCCAGCAGCTTACAAATCCCAGATACGCAGTATTTT
TRBJ2-7	NA	NA	TRBV6-2/TRBV6-3	CASSYSQGRQYF	TGTGCCAGCAGTTACTCCCAGGGGCGGCAGTACTTC
TRBJ1-1	once	NA	TRBV12-3/TRBV12-4	CASSNWGEVAFF	TGTGCCAGCAGTAATTGGGGGGAGGTTGCTTTCTTT
TRBJ2-6	NA	NA	TRBV27	CASSSTSPYSSGANVLTF	TGTGCCAGCAGTTCCACCTCTCCTTACAGCTCTGGGGCCAACGTCCTGACTTTC
TRBJ1-3	NA	NA	TRBV5-1	CASSLALDSGNTIYF	TGCGCCAGCAGCTTGGCCCTAGACTCTGGAAACACCATATATTTT
TRBJ2-6	NA	NA	TRBV10-1	CASSEQATANVLTF	TGCGCCAGCAGTGAACAGGCAACGGCCAACGTCCTGACTTTC
TRBJ1-6	NA	NA	TRBV5-1	CASSLAQLAGSPLHF	TGCGCCAGCAGCTTGGCCCAGCTAGCTGGTTCACCCCTCCACTTT
TRBJ1-4	NA	NA	TRBV3-1/TRBV3-2	CASSQEGRGNEKLFF	TGTGCCAGCAGCCAAGAAGGTAGAGGAAACGAAAAACTGTTTTTT
TRBJ2-7	NA	NA	TRBV9	CASSVGIAGAVYEQYF	TGTGCCAGCAGCGTCGGAATCGCAGGGGCGGTCTACGAGCAGTACTTC
TRBJ2-3	once	NA	TRBV2	CASSVLRGTDTQYF	TGTGCCAGCAGTGTCCTCCGGGGCACAGATACGCAGTATTTT
TRBJ2-1	NA	NA	TRBV3-1/TRBV3-2	CASSPEGGSYNEQFF	TGTGCCAGCAGCCCCGAAGGCGGCTCCTACAATGAGCAGTTCTTC
TRBJ1-1	NA	TRBD1	TRBV19	CASSIVGQGIAEAFF	TGTGCCAGTAGTATAGTGGGACAGGGGATCGCTGAAGCTTTCTTT
TRBJ1-5	NA	NA	TRBV27	CASSPWGGSQPQHF	TGTGCCAGCAGTCCTTGGGGGGGATCGCAGCCCCAGCATTTT
TRBJ1-5	NA	NA	TRBV7-2	CASSLTLDSNQPQHF	TGTGCCAGCAGCTTAACTCTCGATAGCAATCAGCCCCAGCATTTT
TRBJ1-2	NA	TRBD1	TRBV5-1	CASSSGTGGIYGYTF	TGCGCCAGCAGCTCCGGGACAGGGGGCATCTATGGCTACACCTTC
TRBJ2-2	NA	TRBD2	TRBV28	CASRQRENTGELFF	TGTGCCAGCAGGCAGCGGGAGAACACCGGGGAGCTGTTTTTT
TRBJ2-1	NA	TRBD2	TRBV2	CASSSLLALSYNEQFF	TGTGCCAGCAGTTCTCTACTAGCGCTTTCCTACAATGAGCAGTTCTTC
TRBJ1-1	NA	NA	TRBV2	CASSEDRELAEAFF	TGTGCCAGCAGTGAAGATCGGGAATTGGCTGAAGCTTTCTTT
TRBJ2-5	NA	TRBD2	TRBV5-5	CASSRTGLTSGAQETQYF	TGTGCCAGCAGCCGGACAGGGTTGACTAGCGGGGCGCAAGAGACCCAGTACTTC
TRBJ2-2	NA	TRBD2	TRBV9	CASSSPETSGARELFF	TGTGCCAGCAGCTCCCCGGAGACTAGCGGGGCTCGGGAGCTGTTTTTT
TRBJ2-2	NA	NA	TRBV15	CATSRDSRSFTGELFF	TGTGCCACCAGCAGAGATTCCCGGTCTTTCACCGGGGAGCTGTTTTTT
TRBJ1-1	NA	NA	TRBV19	CASSKDSLGAEAFF	TGTGCCAGTAGTAAGGACAGCCTAGGGGCTGAAGCTTTCTTT
TRBJ1-5	NA	NA	TRBV5-5	CASTKLGGGFNQPQHF	TGTGCCAGCACCAAACTAGGGGGGGGCTTTAATCAGCCCCAGCATTTT
TRBJ2-7	NA	TRBD1	TRBV12-3/TRBV12-4	CASSPGQGDEQYF	TGTGCCAGCAGTCCGGGACAGGGCGACGAGCAGTACTTC
TRBJ2-1	NA	TRBD2	TRBV3-1/TRBV3-2	CASSPTSGRVAHEQFF	TGTGCCAGCAGCCCGACTAGCGGGAGAGTAGCCCATGAGCAGTTCTTC
TRBJ1-2	once	TRBD1	TRBV5-1	CASSSTGDGYTF	TGCGCCAGCAGCTCAACAGGGGATGGCTACACCTTC